This is a list of T cell receptor beta chains from one sample in a study of blood T cells in healthy people across ages. A single record per CDR3 protein comes from TCRdb applying MiXCR to the 5' RACE reads. Here the sample spans some 1,800,000 distinct CDR3 sequences, about two fifths being singletons. Sequencing was performed on blood. The receptors stem from a human donor in good health. Both conserved end residues are trimmed from each CDR3.

TRBJ2-3,TRBV7-8,ASSTSGTEITDTQY
TRBJ2-7,TRBV7-9,ASSSRDRIYEQY
TRBJ1-4,TRBV6-5,ASSSPGRDNEKLF
TRBJ1-1,TRBV4-3,ASSQEYGPYTEAF
TRBJ2-6,TRBV12-3/TRBV12-4,ASSLGWSGANVLT
TRBJ1-2,TRBV15,ATSSPPWPTGLSTYGYT
TRBJ1-2,TRBV6-5,ASFRGVGGYT
TRBJ1-5,TRBV20-1,SARDRVRGDQPQH
TRBJ1-5,TRBV20-1,SAMVTNQPQH
TRBJ1-2,TRBV20-1,SARSPPSGEGNYGYT
TRBJ1-1,TRBV7-2,ASSLDYWGSAF
TRBJ2-4,TRBV7-2,ASSLVAGAPKNIQY
TRBJ1-1,TRBV13,ASGEGGLAEAF
TRBJ2-7,TRBV4-1,ASSQVYTIYEQY
-,TRBV5-6,ASSLEQGYYEQY
TRBJ2-7,TRBV12-3/TRBV12-4,ASSERRAASYEQY
TRBJ2-7,TRBV6-2/TRBV6-3,ASSYPNEWGLYEQY
TRBJ2-4,TRBV20-1,SASPRTSGGREQY
TRBJ2-3,TRBV4-2,ASSQVGLAGDRDTQY
TRBJ2-5,TRBV7-2,ASSIRRASQETQY
TRBJ1-5,TRBV9,ASSPGTGGSNQPQH
-,TRBV6-6,ASGERSYNEQY
TRBJ2-1,TRBV20-1,SARVYPSSYNEQF
TRBJ2-1,TRBV5-1,ASSLQPGKDNEQF